The following is a T cell receptor (beta chain) sequence with its context. TCR sequencing used cDNA made by reverse transcription of extracted RNA. Profiling relied on immunoSEQ multiplex PCR, and the TCRdb table lists in-frame clones only, not all of them. The sample records 200,000 to 250,000 clones, 64% being singletons. CDR1 and CDR2 from the germline V gene are GTSNPN and SVGIG (reference sequence). The CDR3 is 11 amino acids. V was pared by 4 bases and J by 11 bases, with 14 bases between. This sample is part of a study of CD8+ T cells in alopecia areata. Regarding treatment: oral pan-JAK inhibitor, 5-10 mg twice daily.

The TCR sequence derives from a human donor with alopecia areata. V and J are TRBV30 and TRBJ1-1; no firm D call. Specimen: CD4+ T cells sorted from blood, collected at week 4, from a patient treated with tofacitinib. Here the CDR3 DNA reads TGTGCCTGGAAGGTTGGGTTCTATGCTTTCTTT. Residues: CAWKVGFYAFF.